The clone carrying this TCR beta chain was counted only a few times. The source of the sample is a study of blood T cells in healthy people across ages. Per germline, CDR1 WNHNN and CDR2 SYGVQD (reference sequence). Between the trimmed V and J ends, which lost 5 bases and 15 bases, there was a span of 17 bases. CDR3 size: 12 residues. Together with a sample-barcoded 5' primer, a J-beta primer mix was included in a second PCR lasting about 6 to 12 cycles. A tag from a template-switch adaptor with 12 random nucleotides marked each cDNA molecule. TCRdb reprocessed the 5' RACE reads via MiXCR and lists one record per CDR3 protein. The table shows about 640,000 distinct CDR3 sequences, with roughly 43% occurring only once.

The chain uses TRBV10-1 and TRBJ2-1; the D gene is possibly TRBD2 (6 bases). Sequenced: blood. The origin of this receptor is an older man in good health. CDR3 residues: CASSQGLGPGFF. In nucleotides, the CDR3 is TGCGCCAGCAGTCAGGGACTGGGACCAGGGTTCTTC.